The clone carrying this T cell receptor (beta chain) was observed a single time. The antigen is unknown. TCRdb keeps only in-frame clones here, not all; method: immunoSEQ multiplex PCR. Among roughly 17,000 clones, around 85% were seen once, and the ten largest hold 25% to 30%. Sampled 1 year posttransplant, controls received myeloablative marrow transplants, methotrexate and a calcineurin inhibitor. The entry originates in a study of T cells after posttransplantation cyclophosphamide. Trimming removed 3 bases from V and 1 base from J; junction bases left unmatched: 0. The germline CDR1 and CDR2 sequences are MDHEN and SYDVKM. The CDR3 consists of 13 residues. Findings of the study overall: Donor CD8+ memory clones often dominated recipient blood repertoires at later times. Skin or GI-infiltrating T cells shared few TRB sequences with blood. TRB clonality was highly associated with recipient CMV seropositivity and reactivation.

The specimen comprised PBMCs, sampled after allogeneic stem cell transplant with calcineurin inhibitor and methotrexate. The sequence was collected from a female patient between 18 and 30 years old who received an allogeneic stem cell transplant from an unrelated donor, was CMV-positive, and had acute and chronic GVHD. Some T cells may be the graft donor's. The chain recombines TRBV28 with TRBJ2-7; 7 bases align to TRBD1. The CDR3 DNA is TGTGCCAGCAGTTTGACAGGGTCCTACGAGCAGTACTTC. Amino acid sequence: CASSLTGSYEQYF.